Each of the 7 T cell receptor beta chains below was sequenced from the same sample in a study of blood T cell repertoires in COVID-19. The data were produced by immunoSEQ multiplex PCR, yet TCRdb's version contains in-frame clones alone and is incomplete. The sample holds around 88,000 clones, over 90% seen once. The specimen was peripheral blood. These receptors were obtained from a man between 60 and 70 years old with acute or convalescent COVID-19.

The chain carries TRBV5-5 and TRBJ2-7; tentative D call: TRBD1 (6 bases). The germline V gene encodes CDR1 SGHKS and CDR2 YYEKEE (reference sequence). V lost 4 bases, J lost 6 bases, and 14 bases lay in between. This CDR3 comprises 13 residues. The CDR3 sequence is CASSLQGFSEQYF. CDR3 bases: TGTGCCAGCAGCCTACAGGGCTTCTCCGAGCAGTACTTC. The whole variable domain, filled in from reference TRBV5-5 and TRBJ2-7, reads DAGVTQSPTHLIKTRGQQVTLRCSPISGHKSVSWYQQVLGQGPQFIFQYYEKEERGRGNFPDRFSARQFPNYSSELNVNALLLGDSALYLCASSLQGFSEQYFGPGTRLTVT.

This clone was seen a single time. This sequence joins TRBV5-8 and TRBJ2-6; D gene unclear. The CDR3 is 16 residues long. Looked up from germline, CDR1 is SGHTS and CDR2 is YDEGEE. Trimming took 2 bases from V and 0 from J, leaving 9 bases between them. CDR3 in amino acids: CASSFSGGSGANVLTF. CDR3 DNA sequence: TGTGCCAGCAGCTTCTCCGGTGGCTCTGGGGCCAACGTCCTGACTTTC.

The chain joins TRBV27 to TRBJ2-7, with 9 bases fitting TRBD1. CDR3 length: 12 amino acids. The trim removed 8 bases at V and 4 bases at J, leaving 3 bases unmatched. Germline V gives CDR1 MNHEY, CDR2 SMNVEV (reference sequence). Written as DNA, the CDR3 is TGTGCCAGCGCGGACAGGGGATACGAGCAGTACTTC. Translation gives CASADRGYEQYF.

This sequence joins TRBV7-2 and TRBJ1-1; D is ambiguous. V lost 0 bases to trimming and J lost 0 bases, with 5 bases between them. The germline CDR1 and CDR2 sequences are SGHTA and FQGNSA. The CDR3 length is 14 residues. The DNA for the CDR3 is TGTGCCAGCAGCTTAGCTCGGTTGAACACTGAAGCTTTCTTT. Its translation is CASSLARLNTEAFF.

The CDR3 reads CASSLGATTDTQYF. As DNA, the CDR3 is TGCGCCAGCAGCTTGGGGGCCACCACAGATACGCAGTATTTT. The chain combines TRBV5-1 with TRBJ2-3; no reliable D call. Trimming stripped 0 bases from V and 2 bases from J, with 7 bases between. CDR1 is SGHRS and CDR2 is YFSETQ in the germline V gene. The CDR3 has 14 amino acids.

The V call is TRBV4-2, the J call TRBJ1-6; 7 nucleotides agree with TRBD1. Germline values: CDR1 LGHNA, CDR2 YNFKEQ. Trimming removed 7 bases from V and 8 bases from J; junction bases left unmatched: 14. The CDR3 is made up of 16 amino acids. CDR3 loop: CASTENLWDRDSPLHF. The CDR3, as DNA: TGTGCCAGCACCGAAAATTTGTGGGACAGAGATTCACCCCTCCACTTT.

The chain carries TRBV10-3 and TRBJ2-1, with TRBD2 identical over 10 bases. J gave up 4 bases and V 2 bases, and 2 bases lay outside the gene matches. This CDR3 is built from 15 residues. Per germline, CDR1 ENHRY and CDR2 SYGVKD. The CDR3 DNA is TGTGCCATCAGTGAGACTAGCGGGAAATACAATGAGCAGTTCTTC. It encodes CAISETSGKYNEQFF.